The subject of this entry is one T cell receptor (beta chain). This clonotype was recorded at least ten times. It has no known antigen specificity. Base qualities are not provided; no much larger clone lies one nucleotide away. Read against the paper, the sample's treatment or condition label means: allogeneic hematopoietic cell transplantation with graft depleted of TCRalphabeta T cells and CD19 B cells. Transplant recipients were children who received TCRalphabeta/CD19-depleted allogeneic hematopoietic cell grafts. To prepare the library, PCR was applied. The instrument was an Illumina HiSeq 2500. Molecular barcoding was employed in the preparation of TCR libraries, with unique molecular identifiers being used to normalize TCRbeta repertoire quantification. TCRdb redid the processing of the public reads, applying fastp at Q25 and MiXCR, and retained in-frame beta chains. Each record represents a unique CDR3 protein, reported with the most common genes and DNA among its rows. The sample table shows over 400,000 distinct CDR3 sequences, and over 40% are seen once. Approximately 30% of the sample goes to the ten largest clones.

This sample was taken from a study of T-cell reconstitution after alpha-beta-depleted transplantation in children listed by TCRdb under 2016. In terms of the full investigation: Using TCR repertoire profiling, the study followed T-cell immune reconstitution in a quantitative way in children after TCRalphabeta/CD19-depleted allogeneic hematopoietic cell transplantation. The paper as a whole reports these results and caveats: Over the following months the frequencies of hyperexpanded clones went down, and after one year T-cell counts and TCRbeta diversity were mostly credited to newly produced T cells. The apparently early recovery of alphabetaT-cell counts about two months after transplant reportedly depended on only several hundred rapidly expanded clones that came from non-depleted graft cells. In some patients, high TCRbeta diversity at day 60 was attributed to recipient T cells and intrathymic progenitors that had survived conditioning.

From cysteine to phenylalanine, the CDR3 is 12 amino acids long. This entry keeps only the CDR3 DNA: 36 bases, framed from base 1. Based on the germline V gene, the CDR1 and CDR2 sequences are ENHRY and SYGVKD. V is reduced by 6 bases and J by 1 base, leaving a spacing of 6 bases between them. The sequence came from a girl aged 2 to 10 with aplastic anemia, due to receive a stem cell transplant. This specimen was PBMCs, taken before TCRalphabeta/CD19-depleted stem cell transplant. The chain was built from TRBV10-3 and TRBJ1-1; the D gene is perhaps TRBD1, from 6 matching bases. The CDR3 region: CAIRTGNTEAFF. The nucleotide sequence is given as TGTGCCATCAGGACAGGGAACACTGAAGCTTTCTTT.